These 24 T cell receptor beta chains were all obtained from the same sample, sequenced in a study of T cell repertoires in aging, cancer and after chemotherapy. The template was genomic DNA from peripheral blood, not RNA. TRB rearrangements spanning V, D and J were amplified using mixed TRB-A/B primers. TCRdb ran MiXCR on the multiplex PCR reads and lists one entry per CDR3 protein. The table has over 1,500 distinct CDR3 sequences, 20% seen once; the top ten hold 20% to 25%. The sample consisted of blood. The receptor set was obtained from a human donor with a solid tumor.

As to this clonotype: With a much larger clone just one base away, this may be a read error. The chain joins TRBV20-1 to TRBJ2-4; D is possibly TRBD1 (6 bases). From germline, CDR1 is DFQATT and CDR2 SNEGSKA (reference sequence). The CDR3 loop spans 12 amino acids. V lost 4 bases, J lost 10 bases, and 14 bases lay in between. The CDR3 DNA sequence: TGCAGTGCTAATCCACAGGGAAAAATTCAGTACTTC. As protein: CSANPQGKIQYF.

J is TRBJ1-1 and V is TRBV11-2; D is uncertain. Germline V gives CDR1 SGHAT, CDR2 FQNNGV. With 2 bases removed from V and 6 bases from J, the gap between germline ends came to 4 bases. This CDR3 has 11 residues. The CDR3 DNA reads TGTGCCAGCAGCTTAACTTCTGAAGCTTTCTTT. The encoded protein is CASSLTSEAFF.

Judged by abundance, this clonotype is medium-sized (0.01 to 0.1%). The chain is built from TRBV20-1 and TRBJ2-7; 13 positions match TRBD2. This CDR3 spans 13 amino acids. V gave up 6 bases and J gave up 2 bases; unmatched junction bases: 1. The germline CDR1 and CDR2 sequences are DFQATT and SNEGSKA (reference sequence). The CDR3 nucleotides are TGCAGTGCCACTAGCGGGGGGGCCTACGAGCAGTACTTC. Translating it yields CSATSGGAYEQYF.

This clonotype ranks as medium-sized. The DNA of the CDR3 is TGCGCCAGCAGCTTGGACCCAGCGGGAGGGAGCCAAGAGACCCAGTACTTC. Protein: CASSLDPAGGSQETQYF. This chain connects TRBV5-1 to TRBJ2-5, with TRBD2 matching 10 bases. The CDR3 extends over 17 amino acids. Germline V gives CDR1 SGHRS, CDR2 YFSETQ. With V trimmed by 0 bases and J by 1 base, 6 bases remained unmatched.

Turning to this clonotype: Being one base from a much bigger clone, this may be a read error. The chain uses TRBV12-3 or TRBV12-4 and TRBJ1-1, with D perhaps matching TRBD1 (6 bases). This CDR3 has 12 residues. CDR3 nucleotides: TGTTCCAGCAGTGCCGCGGGGGGGGCAGCTTTCTTT. As protein: CSSSAAGGAAFF.

The J gene is TRBJ2-1, the V gene TRBV12-5; 7 nucleotides line up with TRBD2. The CDR3 covers 17 residues. The V and J ends lost 2 bases and 2 bases, in that order; junction bases with no gene match: 9. Germline CDR1 LGHNT, CDR2 FRNRAP. CDR3 region: CASGLLRAGVPYNEQFF. For the CDR3, the DNA is TGTGCTAGTGGTTTGTTACGGGCGGGGGTACCCTACAATGAGCAGTTCTTC. Filled out from reference TRBV12-5 and TRBJ2-1, the complete variable domain reads DARVTQTPRHKVTEMGQEVTMRCQPILGHNTVFWYRQTMMQGLELLAYFRNRAPLDDSGMPKDRFSAEMPDATLATLKIQPSEPRDSAVYFCASGLLRAGVPYNEQFFGPGTRLTVL.

Details on this clonotype: Relative to the germline gene, one junction end is altered; a read error may explain this. The chain has TRBV4-2 and TRBJ1-6; 8 bases are shared with TRBD1. Germline V CDR1 and CDR2: LGHNA, YNFKEQ. This CDR3 has 16 residues. The CDR3 is CSSSQDRGQGNSPLHF. The CDR3 nucleotides read TGCTCCAGCAGCCAAGATCGTGGACAGGGAAATTCACCCCTCCACTTT.

This clonotype is termed large. The rearrangement uses TRBV6-4 and TRBJ2-3; D is possibly TRBD1 (6 bases). Per the germline V gene, CDR1 is MRHNA and CDR2 is SNTAGT. V gave up 3 bases and J gave up 4 bases, with 11 bases separating them. This CDR3 region has 14 residues. CDR3 bases: TGTGCCAGCAGTGAATCCAGGGGCGCAGATACGCAGTATTTT. It yields the protein CASSESRGADTQYF.

By proportion, this clonotype is medium-sized. The V call is TRBV5-4, the J call TRBJ2-3; tentatively, D is TRBD1 (5 bases). The CDR3 runs 14 residues. Trimming cost V 2 bases and J 0 bases, with 7 bases left between them. Germline assignment: CDR1 SGHNT and CDR2 YYREEE (reference sequence). The CDR3 is CASSFDSSTDTQYF. For the CDR3, the DNA is TGTGCCAGCAGCTTTGACAGTAGCACAGATACGCAGTATTTT.

The gene calls are TRBV7-4 and TRBJ1-5; 7 nucleotides align to TRBD1. The junction had 6 bases not matched to a gene; V was cut back by 9 bases and J by 4 bases. The CDR3 totals 13 residues. The germline V gene has CDR1 SGHVT and CDR2 SQSDAQ. The CDR3 bases are TGTGCCAGTACACAGGGGAGGAATCAGCCCCAGCATTTT. It yields the protein CASTQGRNQPQHF.

Only a few counts were recorded for this clonotype. The chain has TRBV7-9 and TRBJ1-1, with D possibly being TRBD1 (5 bases). The germline CDR1 and CDR2 sequences are SEHNR and FQNEAQ (reference sequence). V was cut by 2 bases and J by 4 bases, with 8 bases left in between. This CDR3 is 13 amino acids long. The CDR3 nucleotides are TGTGCCAGCAGCTTAATTGGGGGCACTGAAGCTTTCTTT. Encoded protein: CASSLIGGTEAFF.

This clonotype has only a few counts. The V gene is TRBV9, the J gene TRBJ2-7; D might be TRBD1 (5 bases). The CDR3 consists of 15 residues. Trimming took 4 bases from V and 2 from J, leaving 16 bases between them. Germline assignment: CDR1 SGDLS and CDR2 YYNGEE. DNA of the CDR3: TGTGCCAGCAGCCTGAACCCAGGGATTGCCTACGAGCAGTACTTC. Translated, it gives CASSLNPGIAYEQYF.

This chain joins TRBV7-2 and TRBJ1-5; D remains ambiguous. Trimming removed 1 base from V and 1 base from J, with 5 bases in between. Germline V gives CDR1 SGHTA, CDR2 FQGNSA. The CDR3 spans 14 residues. The DNA for the CDR3 is TGTGCCAGCAGCTTAGAATCAAGCAATCAGCCCCAGCATTTT. Translated: CASSLESSNQPQHF.

This clonotype is categorized as medium-sized. This sequence joins TRBV20-1 and TRBJ1-2, with D perhaps matching TRBD1 (5 bases). V dropped 3 bases and J dropped 0 bases, with 8 bases sitting between them. Germline lookup yields CDR1 DFQATT and CDR2 SNEGSKA (reference sequence). The CDR3 runs 13 residues. The CDR3 nucleotides are TGCAGTGCTAGTGACAGAGCTAACTATGGCTACACCTTC. Translated: CSASDRANYGYTF.

This clonotype qualifies as medium-sized. The rearrangement uses TRBV5-1 and TRBJ2-7; no clear D gene. The CDR3 consists of 13 residues. The germline gives CDR1 SGHRS, CDR2 YFSETQ. Trimming removed 4 bases at V and 0 bases at J, with 8 bases between. CDR3 residues: CASSRFSSYEQYF. CDR3 DNA: TGCGCCAGCAGCAGATTCAGCTCCTACGAGCAGTACTTC.

This clonotype is large within its sample. The chain links TRBV11-1 to TRBJ2-3; no reliable D call. Per germline, CDR1 SGHAT and CDR2 FQDESV (reference sequence). Between the trimmed V and J ends, which lost 5 bases and 2 bases, there was a span of 8 bases. The CDR3 is 13 amino acids. The CDR3 DNA follows: TGTGCCAGCAGCCCGGACCCCACAGATACGCAGTATTTT. Protein: CASSPDPTDTQYF.

By sample share, this clonotype is medium-sized. The V gene is TRBV5-4, the J gene TRBJ1-1, with a possible D match to TRBD1 (5 bases). The length of the CDR3 is 15 residues. V lost 0 bases and J lost 6, with 15 bases in between. The germline gives CDR1 SGHNT, CDR2 YYREEE (reference sequence). The CDR3 reads CASSLAGFGGAEAFF. DNA for the CDR3: TGTGCCAGCAGCTTGGCAGGGTTTGGTGGCGCTGAAGCTTTCTTT.

The gene calls are TRBV29-1 and TRBJ1-4, with 12 bases lining up with TRBD1. The V segment lost 6 bases and the J segment 10 bases; nucleotides outside the gene matches: 6. This CDR3 has 13 residues. The germline V gene has CDR1 SQVTM and CDR2 ANQGSEA. In nucleotides, the CDR3 is TGCAGCGTCGGGACAGGGGGCGGCGGAAAACTGTTTTTT. Encoded protein: CSVGTGGGGKLFF.

In this sample, this clonotype is large. The chain links TRBV30 to TRBJ1-1; a possible D gene is TRBD1 (5 bases). The CDR3 consists of 13 residues. Trimming stripped 5 bases from V and 6 bases from J, with 16 bases between. Germline CDR1 reads GTSNPN; CDR2 reads SVGIG (reference sequence). The CDR3 loop reads CAWGGHGVPEAFF. CDR3 nucleotides: TGTGCCTGGGGAGGACACGGGGTCCCTGAAGCTTTCTTT. Full variable domain (missing parts from reference TRBV30 and TRBJ1-1): SQTIHQWPATLVQPVGSPLSLECTVEGTSNPNLYWYRQAAGRGLQLLFYSVGIGQISSEVPQNLSASRPQDRQFILSSKKLLLSDSGFYLCAWGGHGVPEAFFGQGTRLTVV.

This clonotype qualifies as large. This chain links TRBV10-3 with TRBJ2-7; D gene unclear. Trimming removed 4 bases at V and 2 bases at J, with 9 bases between. The CDR3 is made up of 13 amino acids. Germline loops: CDR1 ENHRY, CDR2 SYGVKD. The CDR3 loop is CAISVDRPYEQYF. The CDR3 DNA sequence: TGTGCCATCAGTGTTGACCGGCCCTACGAGCAGTACTTC.

By share, this clonotype ranks as large (0.1 to 1%). The chain carries TRBV6-1 and TRBJ2-1, with 8 bases matching TRBD1. CDR1 and CDR2 from the germline V gene are MNHNS and SASEGT. The V and J ends lost 7 bases and 9 bases, in that order; junction bases with no gene match: 8. This CDR3 is built from 13 residues. CDR3 DNA sequence: TGTGCCAGCACCGGACAGGGTTTGGGTGAGCAGTTCTTC. Translating gives CASTGQGLGEQFF.

In this sample, this clonotype is medium-sized (0.01 to 0.1%). The chain couples TRBV6-5 to TRBJ1-2; weak D call: TRBD1 (6 bases). V lost 7 bases and J 1 base, leaving 25 bases between the germline ends. Germline assignment: CDR1 MNHEY and CDR2 SVGAGI. The CDR3 runs to 18 residues. CDR3 amino acids: CASKPLGQGIQNNYGYTF. The CDR3 DNA is TGTGCCAGCAAGCCCTTGGGGCAGGGGATTCAGAATAACTATGGCTACACCTTC.

This clonotype is labeled medium-sized. The V gene is TRBV19, the J gene TRBJ1-2; maybe TRBD1 (6 bases). The CDR3 has 13 amino acids. Germline V gene data show CDR1 as LNHDA and CDR2 as SQIVND (reference sequence). Trimming cost V 5 bases and J 8 bases, with 15 bases left between them. CDR3 bases: TGTGCCAGTAGTCCGTCCCAGGGGAAAGGCTACACCTTC. Translation gives CASSPSQGKGYTF.

By sample share, this clonotype is medium-sized. V gene TRBV19 combines with J gene TRBJ2-1, with 11 positions matching TRBD2. The V gene's germline CDR1 is LNHDA and CDR2 SQIVND (reference sequence). The junction had 4 bases not matched to a gene; V was cut back by 6 bases and J by 0 bases. The CDR3 is 16 amino acids. The CDR3 nucleotides are TGTGCCAGTAGAGGTAGCGGGGGGGCCTCCTACAATGAGCAGTTCTTC. The encoded protein is CASRGSGGASYNEQFF.